This T cell receptor beta chain comes out of a study of beta chain features in type 1 diabetes. Notes on the study in general: Shortening of TCRB CDR3s, moderate but significant, appeared in all four CD4+ subsets of Type 1 diabetes patients.

This clone came up a few times. What it binds is unknown. Investigators reverse transcribed all isolated RNA, so they sequenced expressed TCRB transcripts. Profiling relied on immunoSEQ multiplex PCR, and the TCRdb table lists in-frame clones only, not all of them. The sample shows over 500,000 clones, about 14% of them seen only once. Looked up from germline, CDR1 is MNHEY and CDR2 is SMNVEV (reference sequence). V lost 6 bases and J lost 7; bases outside the gene matches: 12. The CDR3 spans 15 residues. This clonotype was sampled from a man younger than 30 in good health. The V gene is TRBV27, the J gene TRBJ2-1; 7 nucleotides agree with TRBD2. Sequenced material: naive CD4+ T cells from blood. Here the CDR3 DNA reads TGTGCCAGCAGCCGTGCCGGGGGGAATTCGAATGAGCAGTTCTTC. This translates into CASSRAGGNSNEQFF.